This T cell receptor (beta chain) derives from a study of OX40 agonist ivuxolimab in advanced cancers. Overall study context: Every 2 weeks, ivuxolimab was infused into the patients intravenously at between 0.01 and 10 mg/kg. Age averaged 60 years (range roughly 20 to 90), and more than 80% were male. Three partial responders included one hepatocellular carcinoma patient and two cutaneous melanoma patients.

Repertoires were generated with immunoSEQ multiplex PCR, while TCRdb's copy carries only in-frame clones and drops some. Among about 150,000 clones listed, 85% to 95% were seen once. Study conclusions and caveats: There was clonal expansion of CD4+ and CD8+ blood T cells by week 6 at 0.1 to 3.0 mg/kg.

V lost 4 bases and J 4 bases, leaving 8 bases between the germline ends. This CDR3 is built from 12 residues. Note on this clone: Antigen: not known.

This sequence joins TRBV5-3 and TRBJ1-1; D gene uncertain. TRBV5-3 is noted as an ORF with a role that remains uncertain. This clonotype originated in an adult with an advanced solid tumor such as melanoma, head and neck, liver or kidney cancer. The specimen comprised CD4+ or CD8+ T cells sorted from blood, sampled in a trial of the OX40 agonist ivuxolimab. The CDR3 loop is CARSPSGTEAFF. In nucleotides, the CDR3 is TGTGCCAGAAGCCCCTCGGGCACTGAAGCTTTCTTT.